The 2 T cell receptor beta chains below come from one sample, sequenced in a study of blood T cell dynamics during melanoma immunotherapy. Time point described: pre-treatment baseline. The protocol was immunoSEQ multiplex PCR, while the TCRdb copy is restricted to in-frame clones and leaves out a portion. The sample contains some 15,000 clones, roughly nine tenths of which appear only once. This specimen consisted of blood, obtained from a patient treated with checkpoint blockade. These receptors all come from a human donor with melanoma.

This sequence joins TRBV21-1 and TRBJ2-1; the tabulated D call, TRBD2, remains unverified against the DNA. TRBV21-1 corresponds to a pseudogene. The length of the CDR3 is 18 residues. The CDR3 DNA reads as TGTGCCAGCAGCAATAAAGGACTAGCGGGGGGGCCGGAGAATGAGCAGTTCTTC. Protein sequence: CASSNKGLAGGPENEQFF.

The chain recombines TRBV28 with TRBJ1-1, with D possibly being TRBD1 (6 bases). CDR1 and CDR2 from the germline V gene are MDHEN and SYDVKM. The CDR3 is 16 amino acids. V was shortened by 5 bases and J by 5 bases, with 21 bases between the two germline ends. CDR3 DNA sequence: TGTGCCAGCAGTGAGCAGGGGCGCTTTAGGAAGACTGAAGCTTTCTTT. Translated: CASSEQGRFRKTEAFF.